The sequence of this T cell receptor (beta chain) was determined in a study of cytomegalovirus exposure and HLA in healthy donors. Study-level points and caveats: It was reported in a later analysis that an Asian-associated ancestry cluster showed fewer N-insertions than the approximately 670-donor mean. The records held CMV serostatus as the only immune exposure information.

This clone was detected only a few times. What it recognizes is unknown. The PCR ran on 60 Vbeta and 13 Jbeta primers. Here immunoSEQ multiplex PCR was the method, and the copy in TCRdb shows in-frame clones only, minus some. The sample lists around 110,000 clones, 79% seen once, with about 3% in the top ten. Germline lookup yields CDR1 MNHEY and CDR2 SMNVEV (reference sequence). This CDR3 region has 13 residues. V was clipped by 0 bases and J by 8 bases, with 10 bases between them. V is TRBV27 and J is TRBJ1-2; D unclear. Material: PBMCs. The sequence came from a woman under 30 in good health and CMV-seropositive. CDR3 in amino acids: CASSLSRVGGYTF. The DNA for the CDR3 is TGTGCCAGCAGTTTATCGAGGGTTGGGGGCTACACCTTC.